This TCR beta chain was sequenced for a study of identical twins. This clonotype was counted only a few times. TCRdb recomputed calls from the 5' RACE reads with MiXCR, one row per CDR3 protein. The table includes approximately 500,000 distinct CDR3 sequences, roughly 15% detected once. After removal of 4 bases from V and 5 bases from J, the junction contained 17 bases not matched to a gene. Germline CDR1 is LGHNA and CDR2 is YNFKEQ. This CDR3 contains 18 residues. The sample also formed part of further work on yellow fever vaccine responses in identical twins.

The rearrangement joins TRBV4-2 to TRBJ2-1; 7 nucleotides align to TRBD2. Sequencing input: CD4+ T cells sorted from blood. The sequence derives from a woman aged 18-29 years in good health. The CDR3 sequence: CASSPSLTRRGFDNEQFF. The CDR3 DNA reads TGTGCCAGCAGCCCCTCGCTAACTCGGCGGGGGTTTGACAATGAGCAGTTCTTC.